This T cell receptor beta chain derives from a study of OX40 agonist ivuxolimab in advanced cancers. Repertoires were generated with immunoSEQ multiplex PCR, while TCRdb's copy carries only in-frame clones and drops some. The sample has 20,000 to 30,000 clones; 88% are singletons. CDR1 is SGHTA and CDR2 is FQGNSA in the germline V gene. This CDR3 contains 15 residues. Trimming left V 5 bases short and J 5 bases short, with 19 bases between. The chain links TRBV7-2 to TRBJ2-7; D is perhaps TRBD1 (5 bases). The sample consisted of CD4+ or CD8+ T cells sorted from blood, taken in a trial of the OX40 agonist ivuxolimab. The receptor was derived from an adult with an advanced solid tumor such as melanoma, head and neck, liver or kidney cancer. This chain's CDR3 is CASSVSLGQGHEQYF. CDR3 nucleotide sequence: TGTGCCAGCAGCGTTTCGTTAGGGCAGGGTCACGAGCAGTACTTC.